This TCR beta chain was retrieved from a study of blood T cell repertoires in COVID-19 (dated by TCRdb to between 2020 and 2021). Background on the whole study: Samples from collaborators originated in the United States, Italy and Spain and spanned both the acute and convalescent phases of COVID-19. The material from the prospective study consisted of cDNA or gDNA derived from T cells, B-cell-depleted T cells, or PBMCs. Subjects who had been exposed to COVID-19, were actively infected with it, or had recovered from it provided the deeply sampled blood TCRbeta repertoires that made up the dataset. The repertoires were made available in a free public database intended to serve as a resource for research on the immune response to SARS-CoV-2. The samples were drawn from the first 160 participants of the ongoing ImmuneRACE study and from 950 to 1,500 subjects provided by 6 global collaborators. Sample metadata almost always included a de-identified subject ID, COVID-19 status, age in years and sex. Where available, HLA class I and class II types were obtained from metadata supplied by the sample provider rather than from assay-based typing.

From a lookup of the germline V gene, CDR1 and CDR2 are SGHDT and YYEEEE. The CDR3 runs 15 amino acids, cysteine and phenylalanine included. Just CDR3 DNA is preserved here, 45 bases in frame from base 1. The trim is 2 bases for V and 3 bases for J, with a gap of 11 bases between the germline ends. The study at large found these results: How much clinical and demographic metadata was included differed by source and by participant, and the metadata was provided uncurated.

In its sample, this clone was seen once. Its antigen remains unidentified. Per-base qualities were not stored, and no clone one base away is much larger. TCRbeta CDR3 regions were amplified from genomic DNA using the immunoSEQ Assay, a bias-controlled multiplex PCR. From the authors' description of their analysis: Nucleated cell counts per sample were estimated from amplification of reference gene primers within the assay. To quantify the absolute abundance of each unique TCRbeta CDR3 rearrangement, sequence reads were collapsed and filtered. For each sample, productive Simpson clonality was calculated as the square root of Simpson's diversity index across productive rearrangements. TCRdb took over this immuneACCESS table, retaining in-frame rearrangements with V and J assigned. Such tables are incomplete; in checked studies, under half of the missing clones stem from an unresolved V gene, and the remainder is unexplained. V and J calls and clone size come straight from that table; D and trimming were deduced from the DNA. The sample table records roughly 150,000 clones; more than 80% of these occur just once. The ten largest account for around 9.9% of the sample.

Whole blood was collected in K2EDTA tubes by collaborating institutions according to the institutions' own protocols. For TCRbeta analysis, collaborators shipped samples as frozen whole blood, isolated PBMCs, or DNA extracted from either of those sample types. Sample: peripheral blood. The rearranged segments are TRBV5-6 and TRBJ1-4, with no confidently assigned D gene. The source of this sequence is a human donor in a cohort sampled during active COVID-19. CDR3 protein: CASSFTGRANEKLFF. At the DNA level, the sequence is TGTGCCAGCAGCTTCACGGGGAGGGCTAATGAAAAACTGTTTTTT.